The text below deals with one T cell receptor beta chain. Its antigen is as yet unknown. Blood sampling was done at baseline, cycle 4 day 1, and cycle 7 day 1. TCRdb's table, derived via immunoSEQ multiplex PCR, lists solely in-frame clones and lacks some. The table has about 59,000 clones, about 83% seen once. These data belong to a study of OX40 agonist ivuxolimab in advanced cancers. General study points: The 0.1-3.0 mg/kg partial responders had among the lowest clonal expansion. CD8+ T cells were the subset that, on average, had more expanded clones than CD4+.

The CDR3 consists of 15 residues. V lost 5 bases to trimming and J lost 7 bases; unmatched junction nucleotides: 8. Germline-derived CDR1 and CDR2 are MNHEY and SVGAGI. Sequences were derived from CD4+ or CD8+ T cells sorted from blood, sampled in a trial of the OX40 agonist ivuxolimab. This sequence was found in an adult with an advanced solid tumor such as melanoma, head and neck, liver or kidney cancer. The rearrangement uses TRBV6-5 and TRBJ1-4, with TRBD1 matching over 9 bases. The CDR3 is CASSATGGGSEKLFF. The CDR3, as DNA: TGTGCCAGCAGTGCAACAGGGGGCGGTAGTGAAAAACTGTTTTTT.